This entry describes one TCR beta chain. The table lists this clone with a few counts. It lacks a known antigen. No base quality information exists; no much larger clone differs at one position. The collaborating institutions used their own protocols to collect whole blood in K2EDTA tubes. For TCRbeta analysis, collaborator samples were shipped as frozen whole blood, as isolated PBMCs, or as DNA extracted from either sample type. TCRbeta CDR3 regions were amplified from genomic DNA by means of the immunoSEQ Assay, a bias-controlled multiplex PCR. As for the authors' bioinformatics: Within the assay, amplification of reference gene primers was used to estimate how many nucleated cells each sample contained. To quantify the absolute abundance of each unique TCRbeta CDR3 rearrangement, sequence reads were collapsed and filtered. Productive Simpson clonality was computed per sample as the square root of Simpson's diversity index over productive rearrangements. In TCRdb, the immuneACCESS table is reduced to in-frame sequences with V and J assigned. These tables do not hold every clone; where another copy was compared, an unresolved V gene accounts for under half, and the others remain unexplained. V and J calls and clone size are as listed in that table; D and trimming were resolved from the DNA. In all, the sample holds over 75,000 clones, and around 80% of those were seen once. The ten biggest clones cover less than 11% of the sample.

The data were taken from a study of blood T cell repertoires in COVID-19 (dated by TCRdb to the early 2020s). About the investigation overall: The collaborator samples originated in the United States, Italy and Spain and spanned the acute and convalescent phases of COVID-19. The repertoires were made available in a free public database intended to serve as a resource for research on the immune response to SARS-CoV-2. The material from the prospective study consisted of cDNA or gDNA derived from T cells, B-cell-depleted T cells, or PBMCs. The samples were drawn from two sources: the first 160 participants of the ongoing ImmuneRACE study, and 1,000 to 1,500 subjects contributed by 6 global collaborators. Deeply sampled blood TCRbeta repertoires from subjects exposed to, actively infected with, or recovered from COVID-19 were included in the dataset. HLA class I and class II types, where available, came from metadata supplied by the sample provider rather than from assay-based typing. The sample metadata nearly always contained a de-identified subject ID, COVID-19 status, age in years and sex.

The CDR3 holds 15 amino acids from the cysteine to the phenylalanine. Solely the CDR3 DNA is kept, with 45 bases framed from the first base. V and J are trimmed by 4 bases and 2 bases, and the gene matches miss 5 bases of the junction. The germline V gene specifies MDHEN as CDR1 and SYDVKM as CDR2. What the authors observed across the whole study: The quantity of clinical and demographic metadata differed by source and by participant and was supplied without curation.

This TCR was sampled from a man aged 65-85 years with acute or convalescent COVID-19. The receptor chain draws on TRBV28 and TRBJ1-5, and 7 junctional nucleotides match TRBD1. The sample consisted of peripheral blood. The DNA is TGTGCCAGCAGTTCCACAGGGGCCGGCAATCAGCCCCAGCATTTT. It translates to CASSSTGAGNQPQHF.